These T cell receptor beta chains were read from a single sample in a study of T cell repertoires in cytomegalovirus infection. No antigen has been identified for these receptors. TCRdb independently ran MiXCR on the reads; one entry per CDR3 protein. The sample lists roughly 800,000 distinct CDR3 sequences; 25% to 35% were seen once. The source was cultured CD8+ T cells from PBMCs, collected from culture after CMV antigen stimulation. These receptors all stem from a human donor in good health (CMV status not recorded). Some clones in this sample may be carry-over from other donors' samples. CDR3s include the opening cysteine and the closing phenylalanine or tryptophan. The D gene is left open where the match is weak. Size is omitted from some rows. Given values are once, few, many or a class for expanded clones.

TRBV7-2,.,many,TRBJ1-1,CASSLGTVEAFF,TGTGCCAGCAGCTTAGGGACGGTTGAAGCTTTCTTT
TRBV7-6,TRBD2,many,TRBJ2-3,CASSLGGSDTQYF,TGTGCCAGCAGCCTGGGGGGGTCAGATACGCAGTATTTT
TRBV28,.,few,TRBJ1-4,CASSSPLDSPTNEKLFF,TGTGCCAGCAGTTCGCCTCTGGACAGCCCAACTAATGAAAAACTGTTTTTT
TRBV27,TRBD2,few,TRBJ2-1,CASSGTGTSGYNEQFF,TGTGCCAGCAGTGGAACCGGGACTAGCGGGTACAATGAGCAGTTCTTC
TRBV6-1,.,few,TRBJ2-7,CASSEARGVSFYEQYF,TGTGCCAGCAGTGAAGCGCGGGGCGTTTCCTTCTACGAGCAGTACTTC
TRBV7-3,TRBD1,many,TRBJ2-3,CASSLSSGGPTDTQYF,TGTGCCAGCAGCTTATCCTCAGGGGGTCCCACAGATACGCAGTATTTT
TRBV28,.,.,TRBJ1-5,CASSSLFWDSNQPQHF,TGTGCCAGCAGTTCCCTTTTCTGGGATAGCAATCAGCCCCAGCATTTT
TRBV19,TRBD2,many,TRBJ2-1,CASSRASGGASYNEQFF,TGTGCCAGTAGTAGGGCTAGCGGGGGTGCCTCCTACAATGAGCAGTTCTTC
TRBV27,.,few,TRBJ1-1,CASRGDWNTEAFF,TGTGCCAGTCGGGGGGATTGGAACACTGAAGCTTTCTTT
TRBV20-1,.,.,TRBJ1-5,CSARSRGRVLLESNQPQHF,TGCAGTGCTAGATCTCGGGGCAGGGTTTTGCTGGAGAGCAATCAGCCCCAGCATTTT
TRBV12-3/TRBV12-4,.,few,TRBJ2-2,CASRNPISENTGELFF,TGTGCCAGCAGGAACCCTATATCTGAAAACACCGGGGAGCTGTTTTTT
TRBV6-2/TRBV6-3,.,.,TRBJ1-2,CASSIHKTRGYTF,TGTGCCAGCAGCATCCACAAGACCCGTGGCTACACCTTC
TRBV7-6,.,few,TRBJ1-2,CASSLSGGAYGYTF,TGTGCCAGCAGCTTAAGTGGGGGAGCCTATGGCTACACCTTC
TRBV11-2,.,.,TRBJ2-5,CASSLEGQGKTQYF,TGTGCCAGCAGCTTAGAGGGGCAGGGAAAGACCCAGTACTTC
TRBV4-1,TRBD2,.,TRBJ2-2,CASSQDLTGGLRYTGELFF,TGCGCCAGCAGCCAAGATCTGACGGGAGGACTACGGTACACCGGGGAGCTGTTTTTT
TRBV5-4,.,.,TRBJ1-6,CASSLGAVTNNSPLHF,TGTGCCAGCAGCTTGGGGGCAGTCACCAATAATTCACCCCTCCACTTT
TRBV14,.,.,TRBJ1-1,CASSPIAGSYTEAFF,TGTGCCAGCAGCCCTATAGCCGGGAGCTACACTGAAGCTTTCTTT
TRBV20-1,.,.,TRBJ2-4,CSACPPEAKNIQYF,TGCAGTGCTTGTCCCCCGGAGGCCAAAAACATTCAGTACTTC
TRBV15,.,few,TRBJ2-1,CATSRDLVGNEQFF,TGTGCCACCAGCAGAGATTTAGTGGGGAATGAGCAGTTCTTC
TRBV7-6,.,many,TRBJ1-1,CASSLAVGGETEAFF,TGTGCCAGCAGCTTAGCCGTGGGGGGAGAGACTGAAGCTTTCTTT
TRBV9,.,.,TRBJ2-2,CASSGERLSGELFF,TGTGCCAGCAGCGGAGAGCGACTCTCCGGGGAGCTGTTTTTT
TRBV5-1,TRBD1,.,TRBJ2-3,CASSLHFEPTTGAQADTQYF,TGCGCCAGCAGCTTGCATTTCGAGCCCACCACAGGGGCGCAGGCAGATACGCAGTATTTT
TRBV20-1,.,.,TRBJ2-1,CSARELGGSSYNEQFF,TGCAGTGCTAGAGAACTAGGGGGGAGCTCCTACAATGAGCAGTTCTTC
TRBV4-3,TRBD2,once,TRBJ2-1,CASSQVAGPSSYNEQFF,TGCGCCAGCAGCCAGGTAGCGGGTCCGAGCTCCTACAATGAGCAGTTCTTC
TRBV6-5,.,few,TRBJ1-1,CASSYPGATTEAFF,TGTGCCAGCAGTTACCCGGGGGCAACCACTGAAGCTTTCTTT
TRBV12-3/TRBV12-4,.,few,TRBJ1-2,CASSLSGVGGLYGYTF,TGTGCCAGCAGTTTGTCGGGGGTAGGAGGACTCTATGGCTACACCTTC
TRBV7-3,TRBD1,.,TRBJ1-2,CASSSDREHSYSNYGYTF,TGTGCCAGCAGCTCGGACAGGGAACACTCATATTCTAACTATGGCTACACCTTC
TRBV4-1,TRBD2,few,TRBJ2-1,CASTQLAGEGEQFF,TGCGCCAGCACCCAACTAGCGGGGGAGGGGGAGCAGTTCTTC
TRBV10-3,.,once,TRBJ2-2,CAITVLNTGELFF,TGTGCCATAACAGTCTTGAACACCGGGGAGCTGTTTTTT
TRBV6-6,.,.,TRBJ1-1,CAVTEDRNYLSTEAFF,TGTGCCGTAACCGAGGACAGAAATTACTTGAGCACTGAAGCTTTCTTT
TRBV13,.,.,TRBJ1-2,CASSSASSYGYTF,TGTGCCAGCAGCTCCGCCAGTTCCTATGGCTACACCTTC
TRBV18,TRBD1,few,TRBJ1-4,CASSPRDRGDEKLFF,TGTGCCAGCTCACCACGGGACAGGGGAGACGAAAAACTGTTTTTT
TRBV7-2,.,few,TRBJ1-2,CASSLATGSYGYTF,TGTGCCAGCAGCTTAGCAACAGGGAGCTATGGCTACACCTTC
TRBV15,.,.,TRBJ2-1,CATSEDSWNYNEQFF,TGTGCCACCAGCGAAGACAGCTGGAACTACAATGAGCAGTTCTTC
TRBV5-4,TRBD1,few,TRBJ1-1,CASTRRTLTRQGAVEGTEAFF,TGTGCCAGCACCAGACGAACACTCACTCGACAGGGGGCTGTGGAAGGGACTGAAGCTTTCTTT
TRBV10-3,TRBD2,.,TRBJ2-1,CAISETSGESNEQFF,TGTGCCATCAGTGAGACTAGCGGGGAAAGTAATGAGCAGTTCTTC
TRBV6-2/TRBV6-3,.,.,TRBJ1-1,CASSYSITEAFF,TGTGCCAGCAGTTACTCGATTACTGAAGCTTTCTTT
TRBV9,.,.,TRBJ1-2,CASSASRGGYTF,TGTGCCAGCAGCGCTAGTCGGGGTGGCTACACCTTC
TRBV7-9,.,many,TRBJ2-7,CASSFGGEQYF,TGTGCCAGCAGCTTCGGGGGCGAGCAGTACTTC
TRBV6-5,TRBD2,.,TRBJ2-7,CASSYSSGGWDEQYF,TGTGCCAGCAGTTACTCCAGCGGGGGGTGGGACGAGCAGTACTTC
TRBV5-3,.,.,TRBJ1-1,CASSLYKSTEAFF,TGTGCCAGCAGCTTGTATAAAAGCACTGAAGCTTTCTTT
TRBV19,.,.,TRBJ1-5,CASSPLSVNQPQHF,TGTGCCAGTAGTCCTCTTTCAGTTAATCAGCCCCAGCATTTT
TRBV2,TRBD1,.,TRBJ1-5,CASRSGGGQPQHF,TGTGCCAGCAGATCAGGGGGAGGTCAGCCCCAGCATTTT